Included here is one T cell receptor beta chain sequence, with context. Source study methods: Reference gene primer amplification yielded estimated nucleated cell counts. This table comes from immunoSEQ multiplex PCR, and its TCRdb copy is limited to in-frame clones, with some not included. Clone size and V and J calls were adopted from that table, with D and trimming inferred from the DNA. The table has fewer than 350,000 clones, 88% seen once; the top ten hold over 2%. These data belong to a study of blood T cell repertoires in COVID-19. The V gene end was trimmed by 3 bases and the J gene end by 3 bases; junction bases not matched to a gene: 2. The CDR3 has 14 amino acids. CDR1 and CDR2 (germline): MDHEN, SYDVKM.

The sample was PBMCs or T cells enriched from blood (not recorded which). The chain joins TRBV28 to TRBJ2-7; 10 nucleotides line up with TRBD2. This TCR was recovered from a woman in her sixties in a cohort exposed to, infected with or recovered from COVID-19 (not recorded which). The CDR3 coding sequence is TGTGCCAGCAGTTTTACTAGCGGGATCTACGAGCAGTACTTC. Its translation: CASSFTSGIYEQYF.